The clone carrying this T cell receptor (beta chain) was detected a few times. Its antigen is not known. This sample is drawn from a study of T cell repertoires in cytomegalovirus infection. Study-wide findings and caveats: Summed frequency of public TCR beta families distinguished CMV carriers with the relevant HLA.

V lost 6 bases to trimming and J lost 11 bases, with 11 bases between them. There are 12 residues in the CDR3. The V gene's germline CDR1 is MGHRA and CDR2 YSYEKL. TCRdb reprocessed the reads with MiXCR, giving one entry per CDR3 protein. This repertoire shows approximately 1,000,000 distinct CDR3 sequences, roughly 30% found once; its top ten account for over 13%. The receptor's source is a human donor in good health (CMV status not recorded). Some clones in this sample may be carry-over from other donors' samples. The specimen was cultured CD8+ T cells from PBMCs, collected from culture after CMV antigen stimulation. V gene TRBV4-1 combines with J gene TRBJ1-6; perhaps TRBD1 as D (6 bases). The DNA of the CDR3 is TGCGCCAGCAGACAGGGTTCGGCACCCCTCCACTTT. Protein product: CASRQGSAPLHF.